Listed below are T cell receptor beta chains from one sample, sequenced in a study of OX40 agonist ivuxolimab in advanced cancers. Libraries were prepared by immunoSEQ multiplex PCR; TCRdb keeps only in-frame clonotypes and omits some of them. The sample lists about 61,000 clones, about four fifths occurring once. Here the sequenced sample was CD4+ or CD8+ T cells sorted from blood, taken in a trial of the OX40 agonist ivuxolimab. The receptors shown here come from an adult with an advanced solid tumor such as melanoma, head and neck, liver or kidney cancer. Each CDR3 is given with its conserved first and last residue. A D gene is named only where the DNA matches it firmly. Expanded clones get a size class; other rows say once, few or many, or leave the size out.

>TRBJ2-3|.|TRBV5-1|.
TGCGCCAGCAGCGGGGGCGGGGGAAGCGATACGCAGTATTTT
CASSGGGGSDTQYF
>TRBJ2-7|.|TRBV6-5|TRBD1
TGTGCCAGCAAAAGGACAGGGTTTAACTACGAGCAGTACTTC
CASKRTGFNYEQYF
>TRBJ1-1|.|TRBV7-2|.
TGTGCCAGCTCCTCCCGGGGAAGGGGGTACACTGAAGCTTTCTTT
CASSSRGRGYTEAFF
>TRBJ1-1|.|TRBV7-2|.
TGTGCCAGCAGCTTAATAAAAGGGGACACTGAAGCTTTCTTT
CASSLIKGDTEAFF
>TRBJ1-6|.|TRBV30|.
TGTGCCTGGAGTGTAGAGGTCGCGCAACCCCTCCACTTT
CAWSVEVAQPLHF
>TRBJ1-1|.|TRBV6-5|.
TGTGCCAGCAGTTACTCACGATGGGGCCATGAAGCTTTCTTT
CASSYSRWGHEAFF
>TRBJ2-5|few|TRBV7-7|.
TGTGCTAGCAGCTTCGCAGGGGAAGAGACCCAGTACTTC
CASSFAGEETQYF
>TRBJ2-3|once|TRBV15|TRBD2
TGTGCCACCAGCAGTGTCCTAGCGGGGGCCGGCACAGATACGCAGTATTTT
CATSSVLAGAGTDTQYF
>TRBJ1-1|.|TRBV6-5|.
TGTGCCAGCAGTTACTACGGCACTGAAGCTTTCTTT
CASSYYGTEAFF
>TRBJ1-5|.|TRBV5-4|.
TGTGCCAGCAGCCCGGGACAAGGGGCGGATCAGCCCCAGCATTTT
CASSPGQGADQPQHF
>TRBJ2-2|.|TRBV11-3|TRBD1
TGTGCCAGCAGCTTAGGGAGATTACCGGGACAGGGGGACACCGGGGAGCTGTTTTTT
CASSLGRLPGQGDTGELFF
>TRBJ1-1|.|TRBV27|.
TGTGCCAGCAGTTTAGGTAGTTTCACTGAAGCTTTCTTT
CASSLGSFTEAFF
>TRBJ1-2|few|TRBV28|.
TGTGCCAGCAGTTTATGGCCCGATGGCTACACCTTC
CASSLWPDGYTF
>TRBJ1-4|.|TRBV30|.
TGTGCCTGGAGTAGCACAGGGATTAATGAAAAACTGTTTTTT
CAWSSTGINEKLFF
>TRBJ2-2|.|TRBV10-3|TRBD1
TGTGCCATCAGTGAGTCGGGGGGACAGGCGAACACCGGGGAGCTGTTTTTT
CAISESGGQANTGELFF
>TRBJ2-7|.|TRBV10-3|.
TGTGCCATCAGTGAGTCCGGCCCCCGCTCCTACGAGCAGTACTTC
CAISESGPRSYEQYF
>TRBJ1-5|.|TRBV7-2|TRBD1
TGTGCCAGCAGCTTAGGGAACAGGGGGCTAAGGCAGCCCCAGCATTTT
CASSLGNRGLRQPQHF
>TRBJ2-2|.|TRBV7-6|.
TGTGCCAGCAGCTTAGGGCCCAGGGCCACCGGGGAGCTGTTTTTT
CASSLGPRATGELFF
>TRBJ1-5|.|TRBV5-5|.
TGTGCCAGCAGCCCATGGACAAATAGCAATCAGCCCCAGCATTTT
CASSPWTNSNQPQHF
>TRBJ2-5|.|TRBV29-1|.
TGCAGCGGGGCGGGGTGTCCGACCCAGTACTTC
CSGAGCPTQYF
>TRBJ1-1|once|TRBV5-1|.
TGCGCCAGCAGCTCTGGGACCCTTAACACTGAAGCTTTCTTT
CASSSGTLNTEAFF
>TRBJ1-1|.|TRBV7-9|.
TGTGCCAGCAGTTTTGACCTATACACTGAAGCTTTCTTT
CASSFDLYTEAFF
>TRBJ1-1|once|TRBV6-5|.
TGTGCCAGCAGTTACGCCTTCGGGGCCGGGGGCACTGAAGCTTTCTTT
CASSYAFGAGGTEAFF
>TRBJ1-6|.|TRBV5-6|.
TGTGCCAGCAGCTACACAGGTAGCTCCTATAATTCACCCCTCCACTTT
CASSYTGSSYNSPLHF
>TRBJ1-1|.|TRBV6-5|.
TGTGCCAGCAGTTATCTCACGGGTGGGGTTGGCACTGAAGCTTTCTTT
CASSYLTGGVGTEAFF
>TRBJ1-4|.|TRBV19|.
TGTGCCAGTAGTCTCGAGACAGGAATTAATGAAAAACTGTTTTTT
CASSLETGINEKLFF
>TRBJ1-6|.|TRBV27|TRBD1
TGTGCCAGCAGTTCGAAACAGGGGGGAGGTGCACCCCTCCACTTT
CASSSKQGGGAPLHF
>TRBJ1-1|.|TRBV10-3|TRBD1
TGTGCCATCAGGTGGACAGGAGAGAACACTGAAGCTTTCTTT
CAIRWTGENTEAFF
>TRBJ2-7|.|TRBV27|.
TGTGCCAGCAGAAATGGGCGGGGAAGCGACGAGCAGTACTTC
CASRNGRGSDEQYF
>TRBJ1-5|.|TRBV19|TRBD1
TGTGCTTCTGGACAGGGGGGTAAGGGAGATCAGCCCCAGCATTTT
CASGQGGKGDQPQHF
>TRBJ2-7|.|TRBV19|.
TGTGCCAGTAGTATAGTAGGGGCCGTCTACGAGCAGTACTTC
CASSIVGAVYEQYF
>TRBJ2-3|.|TRBV19|.
TGTGCCAGTAGGCCCCAGCAGCCGACAGATACGCAGTATTTT
CASRPQQPTDTQYF